The 12 T cell receptor beta chains given below trace back to one sample, sequenced in a study of T-cell memory formation after mild COVID-19. A single record per CDR3 protein comes from TCRdb applying MiXCR to the 5' RACE reads. The repertoire holds approximately 230,000 distinct CDR3 sequences, with 15% to 20% as singletons. Sequencing used PBMCs or a T cell subset sorted from them (not recorded which). The receptors here all came from a man aged 18 to 29 who had mild COVID-19 (a few samples of this study predate the infection). Cell type and time point are not known.

This chain joins TRBV5-1 and TRBJ1-5; D is perhaps TRBD1 (6 bases). Germline V CDR1 and CDR2: SGHRS, YFSETQ. V was trimmed by 1 base and J by 6 bases, leaving 17 bases between them. CDR3 length equals 16 residues. The CDR3 coding sequence is TGCGCCAGCAGCTTGACACCTACAGGGACCGGTCAGCCCCAGCATTTT. Its protein is CASSLTPTGTGQPQHF.

This clonotype came up a few times. In nucleotides, the CDR3 is TGTGCCAGCAGCTCGGACAGGGGACCCTACCCTCCCCTCCACTTT. Translated, it gives CASSSDRGPYPPLHF. The chain joins TRBV7-2 to TRBJ1-6; TRBD1 aligns across 9 bases. CDR1 is SGHTA, CDR2 FQGNSA, per germline. CDR3 size: 15 residues. J lost 13 bases, V lost 4 bases, and 11 bases had no gene match.

Only a few counts were recorded for this clonotype. One end of the junction is discordant with germline, which a read error may explain. V and J are TRBV3-1 and TRBJ1-3; D ambiguous. The CDR3 is 13 amino acids. Germline-derived CDR1 and CDR2 are LGHDT and YNNKEL (reference sequence). The CDR3 DNA reads as TGTGCCAGCAGCCAACGGGAATCCACAGACACTTGTTTT. Translation: CASSQRESTDTCF.

The gene calls are TRBV14 and TRBJ2-5, with a weak D call TRBD1 (7 bases). Deletions cut 2 bases from V and 3 bases from J, with 16 bases between. Germline V gene data show CDR1 as SGHDN and CDR2 as FVKESK. The CDR3 length is 16 residues. As DNA, the CDR3 is TGTGCCAGCAGCCAAAGTCGGGGGACAGCAGAAGAGACCCAGTACTTC. Translation: CASSQSRGTAEETQYF.

Many counts were recorded for this clonotype. This chain joins TRBV6-5 and TRBJ2-6; D not resolved. Trimming stripped 6 bases from V and 0 bases from J, with 3 bases between. CDR1 and CDR2 (germline): MNHEY, SVGAGI. This CDR3 has 13 amino acids. The CDR3 loop reads CASSISGANVLTF. DNA of the CDR3: TGTGCCAGCAGCATCTCTGGGGCCAACGTCCTGACTTTC.

The CDR3 reads CASSFGLAGGADTQYF. The CDR3 coding sequence is TGTGCCAGCAGCTTTGGACTAGCGGGAGGAGCAGATACGCAGTATTTT. The chain joins TRBV5-6 to TRBJ2-3, with TRBD2 identical over 14 bases. The CDR3 is 16 amino acids. V was pared by 2 bases and J by 4 bases, with 3 bases of the junction left unmatched. Germline V gene lookup returns CDR1 SGHDT and CDR2 YYEEEE.

This clonotype turned up a few times. This chain links TRBV20-1 with TRBJ2-5; 8 bases map to TRBD2. The germline V gene encodes CDR1 DFQATT and CDR2 SNEGSKA (reference sequence). This CDR3 comprises 13 residues. J lost 7 bases, V lost 6 bases, and 10 bases had no gene match. CDR3 protein: CSAPWSGGGTQYF. For the CDR3, the DNA is TGCAGTGCACCCTGGAGCGGGGGAGGGACCCAGTACTTC.

This clonotype was seen ten or more times. This rearrangement joins TRBV4-1 to TRBJ1-2, with D unclear. Germline V gene lookup returns CDR1 MGHRA and CDR2 YSYEKL. The CDR3 has 18 amino acids. Trimming left V 2 bases short and J 4 bases short, with 23 bases between. CDR3 sequence reads: CASSQTYPQVLVGYGYTF. The DNA of the CDR3 is TGCGCCAGCAGCCAAACGTACCCTCAGGTGCTAGTTGGCTATGGCTACACCTTC.

The chain employs TRBV18 and TRBJ1-4, with D maybe TRBD1 (6 bases). Trimming cost V 4 bases and J 8 bases, with 20 bases left between them. Per germline, CDR1 KGHSH and CDR2 LQKENI. CDR3 length: 16 residues. CDR3 coding DNA: TGTGCCAGCTCACGTCGGACGACAGGTGTGGAAGAAAAACTGTTTTTT. Translated: CASSRRTTGVEEKLFF. Variable domain in full (rest from reference TRBV18 and TRBJ1-4): NAGVMQNPRHLVRRRGQEARLRCSPMKGHSHVYWYRQLPEEGLKFMVYLQKENIIDESGMPKERFSAEFPKEGPSILRIQQVVRGDSAAYFCASSRRTTGVEEKLFFGSGTQLSVL.

This clonotype showed up just a few times. The rearrangement links TRBV20-1 to TRBJ1-2, with D uncertain. The CDR3 totals 13 residues. Germline loops: CDR1 DFQATT, CDR2 SNEGSKA (reference sequence). V dropped 4 bases and J dropped 9 bases, with 18 bases sitting between them. As DNA, the CDR3 is TGCAGTGCTATTCAACAGATAGATTTCAGCTACACCTTC. Translating gives CSAIQQIDFSYTF.

The chain is built from TRBV18 and TRBJ2-7; D call uncertain. The V end was cut by 2 bases, the J end by 0 bases, with 8 bases between. The germline V gene encodes CDR1 KGHSH and CDR2 LQKENI. This CDR3 has 14 amino acids. The CDR3 nucleotides read TGTGCCAGCTCACCATCCCAGAGCTCCTACGAGCAGTACGTC. Its translation is CASSPSQSSYEQYV.

This clonotype turned up a few times. The chain has TRBV7-2 and TRBJ2-1; 9 bases align to TRBD2. Germline V CDR1 and CDR2: SGHTA, FQGNSA. V dropped 6 bases and J dropped 0; count of bases not matched to a gene: 15. The CDR3 runs 19 residues. CDR3 nucleotides: TGTGCCAGCAGGCCTCCCGGGAGCGGGGGGAAAAGCTCCTACAATGAGCAGTTCTTC. Protein product: CASRPPGSGGKSSYNEQFF.